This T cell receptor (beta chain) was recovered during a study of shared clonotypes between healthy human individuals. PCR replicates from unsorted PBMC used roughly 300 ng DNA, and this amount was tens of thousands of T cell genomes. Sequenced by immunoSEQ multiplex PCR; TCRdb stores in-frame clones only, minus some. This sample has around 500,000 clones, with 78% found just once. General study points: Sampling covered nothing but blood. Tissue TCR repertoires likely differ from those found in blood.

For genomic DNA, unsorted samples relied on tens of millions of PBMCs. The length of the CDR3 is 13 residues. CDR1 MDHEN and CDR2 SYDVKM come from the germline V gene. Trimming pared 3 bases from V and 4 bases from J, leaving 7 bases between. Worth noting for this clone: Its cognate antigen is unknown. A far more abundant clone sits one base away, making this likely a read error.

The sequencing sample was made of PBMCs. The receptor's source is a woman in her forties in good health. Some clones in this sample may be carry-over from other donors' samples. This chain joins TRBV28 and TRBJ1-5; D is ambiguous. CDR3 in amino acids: CASSFHGNQPQHF. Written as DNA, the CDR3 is TGTGCCAGCAGTTTCCACGGAAATCAGCCCCAGCATTTT.